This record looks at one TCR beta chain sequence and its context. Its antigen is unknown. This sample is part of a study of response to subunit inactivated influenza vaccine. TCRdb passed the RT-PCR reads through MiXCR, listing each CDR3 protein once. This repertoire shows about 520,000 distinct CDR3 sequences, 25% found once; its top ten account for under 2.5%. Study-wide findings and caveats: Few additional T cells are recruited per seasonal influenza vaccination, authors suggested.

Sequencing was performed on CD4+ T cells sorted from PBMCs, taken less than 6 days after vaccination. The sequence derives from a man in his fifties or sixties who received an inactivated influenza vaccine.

Here the CDR3 DNA reads TGTGCCAGCAGACGGACAGGGGGAAGGGAGACCCAGTACTTC. This codes for CASRRTGGRETQYF. This chain joins TRBV6-2 or TRBV6-3 and TRBJ2-5; TRBD1 aligns across 10 bases. CDR1 and CDR2 from the germline V gene are MNHEY and SVGEGT. V was clipped by 6 bases and J by 5 bases; unmatched bases: 6. This CDR3 comprises 14 residues.